The 26 T cell receptor beta chains presented below share a single source sample, sequenced in a study of T-cell memory formation after mild COVID-19 (dated by TCRdb to about 2021). Receptor libraries were prepared by 5' RACE. For sequencing, an Illumina NovaSeq 6000 was employed. The public reads were reanalyzed by TCRdb: fastp trimming at Q25, MiXCR alignment, in-frame beta chains only. Rows are combined by CDR3 protein, so each entry shows the most common genes and DNA. The sample table contains approximately 500,000 distinct CDR3 sequences; only one count was recorded for 25% of them. The top ten clonotypes cover approximately 12% of the sample. The specimen was PBMCs or a T cell subset sorted from them (not recorded which). Every receptor here comes from an adult woman who had mild COVID-19 (a few samples of this study predate the infection). The sample titles of this study are shuffled in the database, so cell type and time point are left out; the donor was told from shared clones.

V is TRBV7-8 and J is TRBJ2-3; the match to TRBD2 covers 11 bases. J was trimmed by 4 bases and V by 8 bases; bases with no gene match: 2. Germline values: CDR1 SGHVS, CDR2 FQNEAQ. The CDR3 is 13 amino acids. CDR3 in amino acids: CASVLAGADTQYF. The CDR3 nucleotides are TGTGCCAGCGTACTAGCGGGGGCAGATACGCAGTATTTT.

V is TRBV2 and J is TRBJ1-3, with 9 bases that match TRBD1. CDR1 is SNHLY and CDR2 is FYNNEI in the germline V gene. The trim removed 7 bases at V and 4 bases at J, leaving 5 bases unmatched. The CDR3 loop spans 14 amino acids. This chain's CDR3 is CASNGQGMGNTIYF. CDR3 coding DNA: TGTGCCAGCAACGGACAGGGGATGGGAAACACCATATATTTT.

This clonotype was detected only a few times. The J gene is TRBJ1-2, the V gene TRBV24-1; D is uncertain. This CDR3 region has 14 residues. V dropped 2 bases and J dropped 4 bases, with 10 bases sitting between them. Germline-derived CDR1 and CDR2 are KGHDR and SFDVKD. The CDR3 DNA follows: TGTGCCACCAGTGATTCCAGGAAACTCTATGGCTACACCTTC. Amino acid sequence: CATSDSRKLYGYTF.

The rearrangement joins TRBV4-1 to TRBJ1-1; 8 bases are a match to TRBD1. The V segment lost 1 base and the J segment 0 bases; nucleotides outside the gene matches: 10. Germline V gives CDR1 MGHRA, CDR2 YSYEKL. This CDR3 spans 18 amino acids. CDR3 sequence (DNA): TGCGCCAGCAGCCAAGGTGGGGGGACAGGAGACCTGAACACTGAAGCTTTCTTT. Amino acids: CASSQGGGTGDLNTEAFF.

This clonotype was seen more than once but under ten times. This chain joins TRBV5-5 and TRBJ2-1; no clear D. Per the germline V gene, CDR1 is SGHKS and CDR2 is YYEKEE (reference sequence). Trimming left V 4 bases short and J 2 bases short, with 13 bases between. CDR3 length: 15 amino acids. CDR3 region: CASSPGLGTYNEQFF. DNA for the CDR3: TGTGCCAGCAGCCCGGGCCTAGGGACCTACAATGAGCAGTTCTTC. Combining the CDR3 with reference TRBV5-5 and TRBJ2-1 gives the whole variable domain DAGVTQSPTHLIKTRGQQVTLRCSPISGHKSVSWYQQVLGQGPQFIFQYYEKEERGRGNFPDRFSARQFPNYSSELNVNALLLGDSALYLCASSPGLGTYNEQFFGPGTRLTVL.

In its sample, this clonotype was seen a few times. The chain employs TRBV12-3 or TRBV12-4 and TRBJ1-3; the D is unclear. There are 14 residues in the CDR3. The V and J ends lost 3 bases and 4 bases respectively, with 10 bases between them. The CDR3 sequence is CASSFRGMGNTIYF. In DNA, the CDR3 is TGTGCCAGCAGTTTCAGAGGGATGGGAAACACCATATATTTT.

This clonotype was detected a few times. The chain joins TRBV7-2 to TRBJ2-7; D perhaps matches TRBD1 (6 bases). This CDR3 contains 14 residues. Germline assignment: CDR1 SGHTA and CDR2 FQGNSA. The V and J ends lost 6 bases and 2 bases respectively, with 14 bases between them. The CDR3 bases are TGTGCCAGCAGGCCTACAGGGTCTCCCTACGAGCAGTACTTC. As protein: CASRPTGSPYEQYF.

This clonotype showed up just a few times. The chain joins TRBV5-4 to TRBJ1-1, with TRBD1 as a possible D gene (5 bases). Germline lookup yields CDR1 SGHNT and CDR2 YYREEE (reference sequence). V shed 4 bases and J shed 3 bases, with 13 bases lying between them. The CDR3 loop spans 14 amino acids. CDR3 DNA sequence: TGTGCCAGCAGCGGGGGGAGGGGTTACACTGAAGCTTTCTTT. It yields the protein CASSGGRGYTEAFF.

This clonotype has more than one count but fewer than ten. The V gene is TRBV9, the J gene TRBJ2-3, with 8 bases identical to TRBD2. The CDR3 totals 16 residues. Germline loops: CDR1 SGDLS, CDR2 YYNGEE. V lost 0 bases to trimming and J lost 6 bases; unmatched junction nucleotides: 9. Here the CDR3 reads CASSVGVSGMSDTQYF. CDR3 coding DNA: TGTGCCAGCAGCGTAGGTGTTAGCGGGATGTCCGATACGCAGTATTTT.

The chain couples TRBV5-4 to TRBJ2-2; unclear D gene. There are 15 residues in the CDR3. Germline loops: CDR1 SGHNT, CDR2 YYREEE (reference sequence). The V and J ends lost 0 bases and 3 bases respectively, with 9 bases between them. CDR3 bases: TGTGCCAGCAGCTTGGCCCTAGACTACACCGGGGAGCTGTTTTTT. Its protein product is CASSLALDYTGELFF.

The chain recombines TRBV7-9 with TRBJ1-1; D not certain. Germline V gene data show CDR1 as SEHNR and CDR2 as FQNEAQ (reference sequence). V lost 4 bases, J lost 8 bases, and 11 bases lay in between. CDR3 size: 12 residues. This chain's CDR3 is CASSWPGLEAFF. In nucleotides, the CDR3 is TGTGCCAGCAGCTGGCCGGGTCTGGAAGCTTTCTTT.

The chain recombines TRBV29-1 with TRBJ1-2; D is uncertain. CDR1 and CDR2 (germline): SQVTM, ANQGSEA. The CDR3 runs to 14 residues. The V end lost 7 bases, the J end lost 3 bases, and 18 bases lay between the germline ends. For the CDR3, the DNA is TGCAGCGCCGGAAGGTTCGCCTGGGACTATGGCTACACCTTC. Encoded protein: CSAGRFAWDYGYTF.

This clonotype was counted only a few times. The V gene is TRBV7-9, the J gene TRBJ2-7, with no clear D. This CDR3 spans 15 amino acids. The germline V and J ends were trimmed by 1 base and 2 bases, with 12 bases remaining between them. Germline assignment: CDR1 SEHNR and CDR2 FQNEAQ (reference sequence). The CDR3 region is CASSLGRTQTYEQYF. As DNA, the CDR3 is TGTGCCAGCAGCTTAGGCCGAACCCAGACCTACGAGCAGTACTTC.

The V and J genes are TRBV20-1 and TRBJ2-1; 8 bases are shared with TRBD2. Per the germline V gene, CDR1 is DFQATT and CDR2 is SNEGSKA (reference sequence). Trimming at V came to 0 bases and at J to 7 bases, leaving 14 bases not matched to a gene. The CDR3 runs 17 residues. CDR3: CSARDKSPSGSINEQFF. For the CDR3, the DNA is TGCAGTGCTAGAGATAAATCCCCCAGCGGGAGTATAAATGAGCAGTTCTTC.

The chain combines TRBV12-3 or TRBV12-4 with TRBJ2-1; 9 nucleotides align to TRBD2. The CDR3 is 15 residues long. Germline trimming cut 2 bases from V and 7 bases from J; bases unmatched to any gene: 6. CDR3 amino acids: CASSLPSGRNNEQFF. The CDR3 nucleotides read TGTGCCAGCAGTTTACCCAGCGGGAGGAATAATGAGCAGTTCTTC.

This clonotype has only a few counts. An end of the junction does not agree with germline; a read error may underlie this. The V and J genes are TRBV7-7 and TRBJ2-1, with TRBD2 matching 12 bases. From germline, CDR1 is SSHAT and CDR2 FNYEAQ (reference sequence). There are 15 residues in the CDR3. CDR3 nucleotides: TGTGCTAGCAGCTCAACTAGCGGGAGGTGGAATGAGCAGTTCTTC. It yields the protein CASSSTSGRWNEQFF.

The chain combines TRBV7-9 with TRBJ1-1; D uncertain. CDR1 is SEHNR and CDR2 is FQNEAQ in the germline V gene (reference sequence). V dropped 1 base and J dropped 8 bases, with 11 bases sitting between them. This CDR3 spans 13 amino acids. This chain's CDR3 is CASSLVRSAEAFF. The CDR3 DNA is TGTGCCAGCAGCTTAGTCCGAAGTGCGGAAGCTTTCTTT.

The chain uses TRBV20-1 and TRBJ1-5, with TRBD1 as a possible D gene (5 bases). In germline, CDR1 is DFQATT, CDR2 SNEGSKA (reference sequence). The CDR3 is made up of 15 amino acids. V gave up 0 bases and J gave up 4 bases, with 13 bases separating them. CDR3: CSARERGSFNQPQHF. CDR3 in DNA: TGCAGTGCTAGAGAGAGGGGAAGTTTTAATCAGCCCCAGCATTTT.

The chain uses TRBV10-3 and TRBJ2-7; either TRBD1 or TRBD2 may supply D (5 bases each). Trimming took 5 bases from V and 0 from J, leaving 14 bases between them. This CDR3 has 15 residues. Germline lookup yields CDR1 ENHRY and CDR2 SYGVKD. The CDR3 bases are TGTGCCATCAGTTCGGGACCGGCAAGCTCCTACGAGCAGTACTTC. Residues: CAISSGPASSYEQYF.

This rearrangement joins TRBV9 to TRBJ1-6, with a weak D call TRBD1 (6 bases). Between the trimmed V and J ends, which lost 0 bases and 5 bases, there was a span of 12 bases. Germline loops: CDR1 SGDLS, CDR2 YYNGEE. This CDR3 is built from 16 residues. CDR3 nucleotide sequence: TGTGCCAGCAGCGTAGATCCGGGGACAAATAATTCACCCCTCCACTTT. It is translated as CASSVDPGTNNSPLHF.

This clonotype was recorded a few times. This sequence joins TRBV7-2 and TRBJ2-5; 11 bases match TRBD2. This CDR3 has 19 amino acids. Germline values: CDR1 SGHTA, CDR2 FQGNSA. Unmatched junction bases numbered 13, after V lost 3 bases and J lost 1 base. This CDR3 reads CASSFRSVGTSGIQETQYF. Written as DNA, the CDR3 is TGTGCCAGCAGCTTTAGGTCTGTCGGGACTAGCGGCATCCAAGAGACCCAGTACTTC.

The gene calls are TRBV5-5 and TRBJ1-4; 10 nucleotides agree with TRBD1. Germline-derived CDR1 and CDR2 are SGHKS and YYEKEE (reference sequence). Losses at the gene ends were 2 bases for V and 8 bases for J; bases not matched to a gene: 6. The CDR3 contains 15 residues. The chain's CDR3 is CASSFRQGAEEKLFF. DNA for the CDR3: TGTGCCAGCAGCTTTAGACAGGGGGCAGAAGAAAAACTGTTTTTT.

The CDR3 is CASSLSWGTEAFF. The CDR3 coding sequence is TGTGCCAGCAGTTTATCCTGGGGAACTGAAGCTTTCTTT. The chain combines TRBV27 with TRBJ1-1; D gene ambiguous. CDR3 length: 13 amino acids. The V gene lost 0 bases and the J gene lost 5 bases, with 7 bases spanning the gap. CDR1 is MNHEY and CDR2 is SMNVEV in the germline V gene (reference sequence).

The rearrangement links TRBV5-1 to TRBJ2-1; D is unresolved. This CDR3 is 15 amino acids long. Per germline, CDR1 SGHRS and CDR2 YFSETQ. V gave up 4 bases and J gave up 0 bases, with 11 bases separating them. CDR3 sequence: CASSPKEASYNEQFF. For the CDR3, the DNA is TGCGCCAGCAGCCCGAAGGAAGCCTCCTACAATGAGCAGTTCTTC.

The rearrangement uses TRBV7-3 and TRBJ2-1; D is possibly TRBD1 or TRBD2 (5 bases each). V lost 5 bases and J lost 2, with 16 bases in between. This CDR3 is built from 16 residues. From germline, CDR1 is SGHTA and CDR2 FQGTGA. For the CDR3, the DNA is TGTGCCAGCAGCGGATCGGGACGAAGGGCCTACAATGAGCAGTTCTTC. Amino acids: CASSGSGRRAYNEQFF.

The chain has TRBV12-3 or TRBV12-4 and TRBJ2-5; D is undetermined. The CDR3 has 13 residues. Deletions cut 2 bases from V and 0 bases from J, with 4 bases between. The CDR3 DNA follows: TGTGCCAGCAGTTTATGGAACCAAGAGACCCAGTACTTC. Translating gives CASSLWNQETQYF.